The entry that follows covers one T cell receptor (beta chain) sequence. Clones were read by immunoSEQ multiplex PCR, and TCRdb kept only the in-frame ones, dropping some. The sample has 2.3 million or so clones, just over 90% seen once. This entry is derived from a study of shared clonotypes between healthy human individuals. Looking at the study overall: CD8 memory received one plate per donor, CD8 naive two, CD4 memory three and CD4 naive three.

Germline CDR1 LGHNA, CDR2 YSLEER. Trimming at V came to 2 bases and at J to 6 bases, leaving 14 bases not matched to a gene. CDR3 length: 18 amino acids. The donors were adults (healthy and HIV-negative) with no recent acute infections or vaccinations. The sequence derives from a man aged 18 to 30 in good health. Some clones in this sample may be carry-over from other donors' samples. The chain joins TRBV4-3 to TRBJ2-2, with TRBD2 matching over 8 bases. Specimen: naive CD4+ T cells from PBMCs. As for subset: CD45RA+ positively selected. The CDR3 region is CASSQPSGSGSSSGELFF. CDR3 nucleotides: TGCGCCAGCAGCCAACCCAGCGGGAGCGGTTCGAGCTCCGGGGAGCTGTTTTTT.